A selection of T cell receptor beta chains follows, all from one sample in a study of cytomegalovirus exposure and HLA in healthy donors. This table comes from immunoSEQ multiplex PCR, and its TCRdb copy is limited to in-frame clones, with some not included. Here the sample spans about 190,000 clones, 83% being singletons. Source material: PBMCs. The receptors derive from a man aged 40-49 years in good health and CMV-seropositive. The CDR3 runs from the conserved cysteine through the conserved F or W. The D gene is left open where the match is weak. A row's size may be missing; if present it is once, few, many or a size class.

DNA: TGTGCCAGCAGCCCGACGGGGAACTCCTACGAGCAGTACTTC; CDR3: CASSPTGNSYEQYF; size: .; D: .; J: TRBJ2-7; V: TRBV7-3
DNA: TGCGCCAGCAGCTTGCAGGCAGGGACTGGCGAGCAGTACTTC; CDR3: CASSLQAGTGEQYF; size: .; D: .; J: TRBJ2-7; V: TRBV5-1
DNA: TGTGCCAGCAGCCTCGACTCGGCTGGAAACACCATATATTTT; CDR3: CASSLDSAGNTIYF; size: once; D: .; J: TRBJ1-3; V: TRBV28
DNA: TGTGCCAGCATCGAGAGGCCCCACACTAATGAAAAACTGTTTTTT; CDR3: CASIERPHTNEKLFF; size: .; D: .; J: TRBJ1-4; V: TRBV6-1
DNA: TGTGCCAGCAGCTTTGGCACTATGAACACTGAAGCTTTCTTT; CDR3: CASSFGTMNTEAFF; size: .; D: .; J: TRBJ1-1; V: TRBV7-2
DNA: TGTGCCAGCAGCGTGGGCGGACAGAATCAGCCCCAGCATTTT; CDR3: CASSVGGQNQPQHF; size: .; D: .; J: TRBJ1-5; V: TRBV9
DNA: TGTGCCAGCAGAACCCGACAGAAAGAGACCCAGTACTTC; CDR3: CASRTRQKETQYF; size: .; D: .; J: TRBJ2-5; V: TRBV28
DNA: TGTGCCATCAGTGGGACTTTGAACACTGAAGCTTTCTTT; CDR3: CAISGTLNTEAFF; size: .; D: .; J: TRBJ1-1; V: TRBV10-3
DNA: TGCGCCAGCAGCTTGGAACTAGCGGGAGCTGGGGGGGAGACCCAGTACTTC; CDR3: CASSLELAGAGGETQYF; size: .; D: TRBD2; J: TRBJ2-5; V: TRBV5-1
DNA: TGCGCCAGCAGCTTGGAGCAGGGAAACACCGGGGAGCTGTTTTTT; CDR3: CASSLEQGNTGELFF; size: .; D: .; J: TRBJ2-2; V: TRBV5-1
DNA: TGTGCCAGCAGCTTACTAGCAGCCACCGGGGAGCTGTTTTTT; CDR3: CASSLLAATGELFF; size: .; D: .; J: TRBJ2-2; V: TRBV13
DNA: TGTGCCAGCAGCCAAGGCCCCCGAATTGGAGGGAGTGGGACCTACAATGAGCAGTTCTTC; CDR3: CASSQGPRIGGSGTYNEQFF; size: .; D: .; J: TRBJ2-1; V: TRBV4-2
DNA: TGCAGCGTTGAAACCAGCGGGCCTTCCTACGAGCAGTACTTC; CDR3: CSVETSGPSYEQYF; size: few; D: .; J: TRBJ2-7; V: TRBV29-1
DNA: TGTGCCAGCATGGAAGAGGGCGAGGAAAAACTGTTTTTT; CDR3: CASMEEGEEKLFF; size: few; D: .; J: TRBJ1-4; V: TRBV2
DNA: TGTGCCAGCAGCTTAGCGGGAGTCGAGTACAATGAGCAGTTCTTC; CDR3: CASSLAGVEYNEQFF; size: few; D: .; J: TRBJ2-1; V: TRBV7-2
DNA: TGTGCCAGCAGCTTAGAGGGTAGCGGGATGGGTGAGCAGTTCTTC; CDR3: CASSLEGSGMGEQFF; size: .; D: TRBD2; J: TRBJ2-1; V: TRBV7-2
DNA: TGTGCCTGGAGTGTAGGAGGCGGTGATAGCAATCAGCCCCAGCATTTT; CDR3: CAWSVGGGDSNQPQHF; size: .; D: .; J: TRBJ1-5; V: TRBV30
DNA: TGTGCCACCAGCAGAGGACAGGGGGCATACAATGAGCAGTTCTTC; CDR3: CATSRGQGAYNEQFF; size: .; D: TRBD1; J: TRBJ2-1; V: TRBV15
DNA: TGTGCCAGCATAAGCAATAATGAAAAACTGTTTTTT; CDR3: CASISNNEKLFF; size: .; D: .; J: TRBJ1-4; V: TRBV28
DNA: TGTGCCAGCCTTGAAATGGAGGGTTTGCGAGCTTTCTTT; CDR3: CASLEMEGLRAFF; size: .; D: .; J: TRBJ1-1; V: TRBV7-9
DNA: TGTGCCAGCAGTACAAGGACAGGGGGCGGCTACACCTTC; CDR3: CASSTRTGGGYTF; size: .; D: TRBD1; J: TRBJ1-2; V: TRBV2
DNA: TGCAGTGCTGAAAGGGGCTATGGCTACACCTTC; CDR3: CSAERGYGYTF; size: few; D: .; J: TRBJ1-2; V: TRBV20-1
DNA: TGCAGCGTTGGCGTCTCTGGGGCCAACGGCCTGACTTTC; CDR3: CSVGVSGANGLTF; size: once; D: .; J: TRBJ2-6; V: TRBV29-1
DNA: TGCAGTGCAAGGTCCTCGGGAGGCTACACCTTC; CDR3: CSARSSGGYTF; size: .; D: .; J: TRBJ1-2; V: TRBV20-1
DNA: TGTGCCAGCAGTTTAGGCGCGCGGGGGGGCGAGACCCAGTACTTC; CDR3: CASSLGARGGETQYF; size: .; D: TRBD2; J: TRBJ2-5; V: TRBV28
DNA: TGTGCCAGCAGTTCTGGGGGGAGGCACTACAATGAGCAGTTCTTC; CDR3: CASSSGGRHYNEQFF; size: .; D: .; J: TRBJ2-1; V: TRBV6-5
DNA: TGTGCCAGCAGTGACGCAGGGGGCGCGGGAGAGACCCAGTACTTC; CDR3: CASSDAGGAGETQYF; size: once; D: TRBD1; J: TRBJ2-5; V: TRBV25-1
DNA: TGTGCCAGTAGAAAACTAGCGGCTTCCTACAATGAGCAGTTCTTC; CDR3: CASRKLAASYNEQFF; size: .; D: TRBD2; J: TRBJ2-1; V: TRBV19
DNA: TGTGCCTGGGGTAGGGGCGGTACCTACAATGAGCAGTTCTTC; CDR3: CAWGRGGTYNEQFF; size: .; D: .; J: TRBJ2-1; V: TRBV30
DNA: TGTGCCTGTTTGACTAGCGGGAGAGGGGAGCAGTACTTC; CDR3: CACLTSGRGEQYF; size: .; D: TRBD2; J: TRBJ2-7; V: TRBV30
DNA: TGTGCCAGCAGCACACAGGGGTTCTGGAACACTGAAGCTTTCTTT; CDR3: CASSTQGFWNTEAFF; size: .; D: TRBD1; J: TRBJ1-1; V: TRBV7-2
DNA: TGTGCCAGCAGTGAAAACAGGGGGTCAACCTACGAGCAGTACTTC; CDR3: CASSENRGSTYEQYF; size: .; D: TRBD1; J: TRBJ2-7; V: TRBV28
DNA: TGTGCCAGCAGCTTAGGCGGGAGCTCCTACGAGCAGTACTTC; CDR3: CASSLGGSSYEQYF; size: .; D: .; J: TRBJ2-7; V: TRBV13
DNA: TGTGCCAGCAGCCCACAGAGCCTCTCCGGCACAGATACGCAGTATTTT; CDR3: CASSPQSLSGTDTQYF; size: once; D: .; J: TRBJ2-3; V: TRBV9